Here is one TCR beta chain with its context. As handled by the study authors: Estimated nucleated cell counts came from reference gene primer amplification. Produced via immunoSEQ multiplex PCR; TCRdb's table is partial and in-frame only. V and J calls and clone size are those listed in that table; D and trimming were worked out from the DNA. Of just over 85,000 clones detected, about 89% appear once; the ten largest clones hold roughly 8.7%. The source of the sample is a study of blood T cell repertoires in COVID-19. Background on the study: Sites in the United States, Italy and Spain provided acute and convalescent COVID-19 samples. The cDNA or gDNA used as material had been derived from T cells, B-cell-depleted T cells, or PBMCs.

This CDR3 contains 15 residues. Trimming cost V 0 bases and J 3 bases, with 11 bases left between them. Looked up from germline, CDR1 is LNHDA and CDR2 is SQIVND (reference sequence). Material: peripheral blood. This receptor was obtained from a man aged 50 to 60 with acute or convalescent COVID-19. V is TRBV19 and J is TRBJ2-5; D remains unclear. The CDR3 nucleotides read TGTGCCAGTAGTATAGATTCGCGGCTAGAAGAGACCCAGTACTTC. It is translated as CASSIDSRLEETQYF.